Reported below is one T cell receptor beta chain. The J segment lost 9 bases and the V segment lost 6 bases, leaving 12 bases of the junction unmatched. Germline CDR1 DFQATT, CDR2 SNEGSKA (reference sequence). The length of the CDR3 is 15 residues. This sample stems from a study of Graves' ophthalmopathy and Graves' hyperthyroidism. The overall study: Investigators collected peripheral blood at initial diagnosis, before any treatment was given.

The study amplified TCR beta CDR3 regions using RNA transcripts. First-round RT-PCR relied on HTBI primers, and a second-round multiplex PCR came next. TCRdb passed the multiplex PCR reads through MiXCR, listing each CDR3 protein once. The sample holds about 58,000 distinct CDR3 sequences, roughly half seen once. The PBMCs had their origin in more than 9.5 ml of fresh peripheral blood. The sequence derives from an adult woman with Graves' ophthalmopathy. The chain couples TRBV20-1 to TRBJ1-6; 9 nucleotides match TRBD1. The specimen was peripheral blood. The CDR3 loop is CSATGQGGQGSPLHF. The CDR3 DNA is TGCAGTGCGACGGGACAGGGAGGGCAAGGTTCACCCCTCCACTTT.